This is a list of T cell receptor beta chains from one sample in a study of CD8+ T cells in alopecia areata. Repertoires were generated with immunoSEQ multiplex PCR, while TCRdb's copy carries only in-frame clones and drops some. The sample lists hundreds of thousands of clones, around 62% occurring once. Sequencing used CD4+ T cells sorted from blood, obtained at week 0. These receptor sequences come from a human donor with alopecia areata. The CDR3 runs from the conserved cysteine through the conserved F or W.

CDR3 length	V gene	J gene	CDR3 protein
11	TRBV30	TRBJ2-7	CAWSVYYEQYF
13	TRBV5-6	TRBJ1-2	CASSVLRRGGYTF
15	TRBV7-9	TRBJ2-2	CASSPGAIYTGELFF
14	TRBV5-1	TRBJ2-7	CASSLQGATNEQYF
15	TRBV5-1	TRBJ1-1	CASTRWTGENTEAFF
15	TRBV5-1	TRBJ1-2	CASSLEGTYRRGYTF
16	TRBV30	TRBJ1-6	CAWSSREVGWNSPLHF
15	TRBV4-1	TRBJ2-7	CASSQILGPIYEQYF
13	TRBV29-1	TRBJ2-3	CSVGSGSTDTQYF
13	TRBV6-6	TRBJ2-2	CASSNSRPGELFF
16	TRBV6-5	TRBJ1-6	CASSYSGGRANSPLHF
14	TRBV4-1	TRBJ1-2	CASSRTGGLYGYTF
13	TRBV7-3	TRBJ1-1	CASSFGRNTEAFF
16	TRBV9	TRBJ1-3	CASSARDSLLRNTIYF
12	TRBV29-1	TRBJ2-1	CSASRDDNEQFF
17	TRBV15	TRBJ2-5	CATSRDASGRAGETQYF
12	TRBV30	TRBJ1-2	CAWSVGGGGYTF
15	TRBV30	TRBJ2-1	CACVGGLAGGVQQFF